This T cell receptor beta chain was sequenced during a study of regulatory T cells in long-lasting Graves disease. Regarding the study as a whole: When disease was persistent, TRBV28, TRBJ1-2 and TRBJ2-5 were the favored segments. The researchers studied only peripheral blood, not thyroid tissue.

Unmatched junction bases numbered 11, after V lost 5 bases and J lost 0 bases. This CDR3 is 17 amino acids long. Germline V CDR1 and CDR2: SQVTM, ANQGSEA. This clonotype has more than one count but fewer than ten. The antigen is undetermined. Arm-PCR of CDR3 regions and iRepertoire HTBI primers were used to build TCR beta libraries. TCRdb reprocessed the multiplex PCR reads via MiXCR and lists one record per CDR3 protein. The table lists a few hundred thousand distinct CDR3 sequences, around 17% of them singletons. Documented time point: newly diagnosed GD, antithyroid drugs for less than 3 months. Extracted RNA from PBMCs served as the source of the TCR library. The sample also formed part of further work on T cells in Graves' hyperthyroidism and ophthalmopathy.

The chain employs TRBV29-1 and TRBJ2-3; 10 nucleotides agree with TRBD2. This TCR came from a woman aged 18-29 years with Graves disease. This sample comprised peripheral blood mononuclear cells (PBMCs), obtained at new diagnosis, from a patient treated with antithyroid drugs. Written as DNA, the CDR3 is TGCAGCGTTTGGGGGTCTAGCGGGAGTTCTAGCACAGATACGCAGTATTTT. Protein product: CSVWGSSGSSSTDTQYF.